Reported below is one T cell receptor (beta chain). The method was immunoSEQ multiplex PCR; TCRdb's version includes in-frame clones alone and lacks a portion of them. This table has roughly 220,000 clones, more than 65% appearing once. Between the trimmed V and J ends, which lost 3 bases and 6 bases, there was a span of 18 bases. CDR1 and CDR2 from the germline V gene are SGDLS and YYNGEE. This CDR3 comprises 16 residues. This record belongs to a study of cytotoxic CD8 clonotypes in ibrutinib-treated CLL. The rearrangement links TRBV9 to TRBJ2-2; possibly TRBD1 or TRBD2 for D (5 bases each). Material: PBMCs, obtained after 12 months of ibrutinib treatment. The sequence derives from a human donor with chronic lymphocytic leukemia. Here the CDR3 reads CASSATGLESSGELFF. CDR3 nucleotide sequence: TGTGCCAGCAGCGCAACGGGGCTGGAGTCTTCCGGGGAGCTGTTTTTT.